These 30 T cell receptor beta chains came from one sample sequenced in a study of blood T cell repertoires in COVID-19. Some clones are missing from TCRdb's copy, which holds only in-frame ones; the method was immunoSEQ multiplex PCR. The data hold under 200,000 clones, with 70% to 90% observed a single time. The sequencing input was peripheral blood. These receptors originate from a woman over 75 with acute or convalescent COVID-19.

The J gene is TRBJ1-2, the V gene TRBV18, with D possibly matching TRBD1 (5 bases). The CDR3 totals 16 residues. Per the germline V gene, CDR1 is KGHSH and CDR2 is LQKENI. The ends were cut back, 2 bases at V and 7 bases at J, with 20 bases in the middle. The CDR3: CASSPENTGSQSGYTF. The CDR3 region has the DNA TGTGCCAGCTCACCAGAAAACACAGGATCCCAAAGTGGCTACACCTTC.

The chain uses TRBV7-9 and TRBJ2-2, with 9 bases fitting TRBD1. Germline V gene sequence: CDR1 SEHNR, CDR2 FQNEAQ (reference sequence). The V segment lost 4 bases and the J segment 5 bases; nucleotides outside the gene matches: 5. The CDR3 sequence is 15 residues long. The DNA of the CDR3 is TGTGCCAGCAGCTGGGGACAGGGTCTGACCGGGGAGCTGTTTTTT. Protein sequence: CASSWGQGLTGELFF.

Concerning this clone itself: A junction boundary mismatches the germline segment, possibly from a read error. The V and J genes are TRBV4-3 and TRBJ2-3; either TRBD1 or TRBD2 may supply D (5 bases each). The CDR3 length is 15 residues. Germline-derived CDR1 and CDR2 are LGHNA and YSLEER. The CDR3 spells CASSKEGQAPDTQYF. CDR3 sequence (DNA): TGCGCCAGCAGCAAAGAGGGGCAAGCCCCAGATACGCAGTATTTT.

The CDR3, as DNA: TGTGCCAGCAGTCCGGGACTTACTGGTGAGCAGTTCTTC. It encodes CASSPGLTGEQFF. V usage is TRBV6-4 and J usage is TRBJ2-1; D may be TRBD2 (6 bases). V was cut by 5 bases and J by 9 bases, with 14 bases left in between. The CDR3 is made up of 13 amino acids. Germline V gives CDR1 MRHNA, CDR2 SNTAGT.

The gene calls are TRBV10-2 and TRBJ2-1; D is unclear. The CDR3 consists of 17 residues. Deletions cut 2 bases from V and 0 bases from J, with 14 bases between. Germline V gene sequence: CDR1 WSHSY, CDR2 SAAADI. CDR3 loop: CASSEPHSASSYNEQFF. The CDR3 region has the DNA TGCGCCAGCAGTGAGCCGCACTCCGCGAGCTCCTACAATGAGCAGTTCTTC.

The chain joins TRBV7-2 to TRBJ2-1, with TRBD2 matching over 9 bases. This CDR3 is built from 15 residues. The V and J ends lost 1 base and 3 bases, in that order; junction bases with no gene match: 1. From germline, CDR1 is SGHTA and CDR2 FQGNSA. DNA of the CDR3: TGTGCCAGCAGCTTAGAAGCGGGGGGCTACAATGAGCAGTTCTTC. Translation gives CASSLEAGGYNEQFF. Complete variable domain (other parts from reference TRBV7-2 and TRBJ2-1): GAGVSQSPSNKVTEKGKDVELRCDPISGHTALYWYRQSLGQGLEFLIYFQGNSAPDKSGLPSDRFSAERTGGSVSTLTIQRTQQEDSAVYLCASSLEAGGYNEQFFGPGTRLTVL.

The rearrangement links TRBV7-6 to TRBJ2-4, with 10 bases identical to TRBD2. CDR3 size: 16 residues. V trimming: 2 bases; J trimming: 6 bases; junction bases outside the gene matches: 7. CDR1 is SGHVS, CDR2 FNYEAQ, per germline. The CDR3 loop reads CASSLLASGSSNIQYF. Written as DNA, the CDR3 is TGTGCCAGCAGCTTACTCGCTAGCGGGAGTTCAAACATTCAGTACTTC.

The V call is TRBV5-4, the J call TRBJ2-1; possible D gene TRBD1, 5 bases. V gave up 5 bases and J gave up 5 bases, with 11 bases separating them. CDR1 is SGHNT and CDR2 is YYREEE in the germline V gene (reference sequence). The CDR3 runs to 13 residues. CDR3 in amino acids: CASRPQGDNEQFF. The CDR3 nucleotides read TGTGCCAGCAGACCTCAGGGCGACAATGAGCAGTTCTTC.

This chain joins TRBV19 and TRBJ1-1; D not resolved. V shed 5 bases and J shed 3 bases, with 16 bases lying between them. The CDR3 is 15 amino acids. In germline, CDR1 is LNHDA, CDR2 SQIVND (reference sequence). This CDR3 is CASSSRAGGHTEAFF. DNA of the CDR3: TGTGCCAGTAGTTCGAGGGCGGGTGGGCACACTGAAGCTTTCTTT.

The chain combines TRBV19 with TRBJ2-1; 10 bases map to TRBD1. V shed 2 bases and J 6 bases; nucleotides not matched to a gene: 4. This CDR3 comprises 15 residues. CDR1 and CDR2 from the germline V gene are LNHDA and SQIVND (reference sequence). CDR3 sequence reads: CASSIPRTGGNEQFF. In DNA form, the CDR3 reads TGTGCCAGTAGTATACCCCGGACAGGGGGCAATGAGCAGTTCTTC. The full variable domain, completed using reference TRBV19 and TRBJ2-1, is DGGITQSPKYLFRKEGQNVTLSCEQNLNHDAMYWYRQDPGQGLRLIYYSQIVNDFQKGDIAEGYSVSREKKESFPLTVTSAQKNPTAFYLCASSIPRTGGNEQFFGPGTRLTVL.

The chain carries TRBV11-2 and TRBJ2-2; TRBD1 matches 8 bases. There are 19 residues in the CDR3. Germline V gives CDR1 SGHAT, CDR2 FQNNGV. Trimming took 6 bases from V and 7 from J; bases not matched to a gene: 22. Written as DNA, the CDR3 is TGTGCCAGCAGTCCTCGGGACAGGTCGTACTCTCTCATCCGCGGGGAGCTGTTTTTT. It encodes CASSPRDRSYSLIRGELFF.

J is TRBJ1-1 and V is TRBV5-5, with D hard to call. The germline V gene has CDR1 SGHKS and CDR2 YYEKEE (reference sequence). V was cut by 4 bases and J by 3 bases, with 13 bases left in between. This CDR3 contains 14 residues. The CDR3 bases are TGTGCCAGCAGCCGGTATGGGCCTGACACTGAAGCTTTCTTT. This codes for CASSRYGPDTEAFF. Using reference TRBV5-5 and TRBJ1-1 for the parts outside the CDR3, the full variable domain is DAGVTQSPTHLIKTRGQQVTLRCSPISGHKSVSWYQQVLGQGPQFIFQYYEKEERGRGNFPDRFSARQFPNYSSELNVNALLLGDSALYLCASSRYGPDTEAFFGQGTRLTVV.

This clone came up a few times. The V call is TRBV5-4, the J call TRBJ2-7; 7 bases agree with TRBD2. Trimming took 0 bases from V and 3 from J; bases not matched to a gene: 6. Per the germline V gene, CDR1 is SGHNT and CDR2 is YYREEE (reference sequence). The CDR3 is 15 amino acids. The CDR3 DNA is TGTGCCAGCAGCTTGGTGGCTAGCGGAATCTACGAGCAGTACTTC. This translates into CASSLVASGIYEQYF.

This chain links TRBV6-5 with TRBJ1-2; D might be TRBD1 (6 bases). The ends were cut back, 6 bases at V and 4 bases at J, with 18 bases in the middle. CDR3 length: 15 residues. Germline CDR1 reads MNHEY; CDR2 reads SVGAGI. As DNA, the CDR3 is TGTGCCAGCAGGTCCAACAGGGTAGAAAGCTATGGCTACACCTTC. This encodes CASRSNRVESYGYTF.

This sequence joins TRBV2 and TRBJ1-2; D is perhaps TRBD1 (6 bases). The V gene's germline CDR1 is SNHLY and CDR2 FYNNEI. V was cut by 6 bases and J by 0 bases, with 14 bases left in between. The CDR3 is 15 amino acids. CDR3 sequence: CASRREGEANYGYTF. CDR3 DNA sequence: TGTGCCAGCAGAAGGGAGGGGGAAGCTAACTATGGCTACACCTTC.

The genes are TRBV5-4 and TRBJ2-2, with 7 bases that match TRBD2. Germline assignment: CDR1 SGHNT and CDR2 YYREEE (reference sequence). The CDR3 has 16 residues. After removal of 0 bases from V and 4 bases from J, the junction contained 6 bases not matched to a gene. CDR3 sequence reads: CASSLGGRAGTGELFF. CDR3 in DNA: TGTGCCAGCAGCTTGGGAGGGAGGGCCGGCACCGGGGAGCTGTTTTTT.

The chain couples TRBV6-5 to TRBJ1-6, with TRBD1 as a possible D gene (6 bases). This CDR3 has 14 residues. Per the germline V gene, CDR1 is MNHEY and CDR2 is SVGAGI. Trimming pared 6 bases from V and 6 bases from J, leaving 12 bases between. DNA for the CDR3: TGTGCCAGCAGGGGGAGGGGGGCTAATTCACCCCTCCACTTT. This sequence encodes CASRGRGANSPLHF.

V and J are TRBV11-2 and TRBJ1-4, with a tentative D call TRBD1 (5 bases). Germline CDR1 and CDR2: SGHAT and FQNNGV. The CDR3 has 14 amino acids. Trimming took off 3 bases at V and 12 bases at J, with 17 bases between the two ends. In DNA, the CDR3 is TGTGCCAGCAGCTTCGGCCTAGACAGCCGAGAACTGTTTTTT. Its translation is CASSFGLDSRELFF.

A single count supports this clone. The rearrangement joins TRBV4-3 to TRBJ1-1, with 8 bases fitting TRBD1. Per germline, CDR1 LGHNA and CDR2 YSLEER. CDR3 length: 16 amino acids. V trimming: 0 bases; J trimming: 5 bases; junction bases outside the gene matches: 8. CDR3 in DNA: TGCGCCAGCAGCCAAGATCGACAGGGGAGGGGGACTGAAGCTTTCTTT. Its translation: CASSQDRQGRGTEAFF.

V usage is TRBV3-1 (or the pseudogene TRBV3-2) and J usage is TRBJ1-1; a weak D match, TRBD1 (5 bases). Per germline, CDR1 LGHDT and CDR2 YNNKEL (reference sequence). V gave up 2 bases and J gave up 6 bases, with 13 bases separating them. The CDR3 loop spans 14 amino acids. The DNA of the CDR3 is TGTGCCAGCAGCCAAAGTTTGCAGGGCGCTGAAGCTTTCTTT. Residues: CASSQSLQGAEAFF.

The V and J genes are TRBV19 and TRBJ1-1; the match to TRBD1 covers 7 bases. There are 15 residues in the CDR3. Unmatched junction bases numbered 8, after V lost 2 bases and J lost 5 bases. Germline V gene data show CDR1 as LNHDA and CDR2 as SQIVND (reference sequence). CDR3 sequence (DNA): TGTGCCAGTAGTATAACTGGGGCAGGGGGGACTGAAGCTTTCTTT. This gives the protein CASSITGAGGTEAFF.

DNA for the CDR3: TGTGCCAGCAGTCTCTATCCGGGACAGGGGGGTGGCTACACCTTC. Protein sequence: CASSLYPGQGGGYTF. V and J are TRBV3-1 (or the pseudogene TRBV3-2) and TRBJ1-2; 11 bases are a match to TRBD1. This CDR3 is built from 15 residues. The ends lost 6 bases at V and 7 bases at J; junction bases unmatched: 10. Germline CDR1 and CDR2: LGHDT and YNNKEL (reference sequence).

The chain links TRBV6-6 to TRBJ1-2; 9 bases line up with TRBD1. V was pared by 6 bases and J by 4 bases, with 9 bases of the junction left unmatched. CDR3 length equals 15 residues. Germline CDR1 MNHNY, CDR2 SVGAGI (reference sequence). The CDR3, as DNA: TGTGCCAGCAGAGAACAGGGGGCGCGAGGCTATGGCTACACCTTC. It codes for CASREQGARGYGYTF.

V gene TRBV12-5 combines with J gene TRBJ1-4; D gene unclear. Germline lookup yields CDR1 LGHNT and CDR2 FRNRAP. The CDR3 is 14 residues long. V lost 6 bases to trimming and J lost 2 bases, with 10 bases between them. CDR3 protein: CASGPTQTNEKLFF. In nucleotides, the CDR3 is TGTGCTAGTGGCCCCACCCAGACTAATGAAAAACTGTTTTTT.

V is TRBV25-1 and J is TRBJ2-7; tentative D call: TRBD1 (6 bases). Per germline, CDR1 MGHDK and CDR2 SYGVNS. The ends were cut back, 4 bases at V and 3 bases at J, with 10 bases in the middle. The CDR3 extends over 13 amino acids. The DNA of the CDR3 is TGTGCCAGCAGTGGACAGGCTAGCTACGAGCAGTACTTC. As protein: CASSGQASYEQYF.

This chain connects TRBV6-5 to TRBJ1-3; 8 nucleotides match TRBD1. The junction had 4 bases not matched to a gene; V was cut back by 2 bases and J by 4 bases. This CDR3 has 15 residues. CDR1 is MNHEY and CDR2 is SVGAGI in the germline V gene. The CDR3 loop reads CASSYRGTGGNTIYF. For the CDR3, the DNA is TGTGCCAGCAGTTACAGAGGGACAGGCGGAAACACCATATATTTT.

The chain combines TRBV9 with TRBJ2-5; D uncertain. CDR3 length: 14 residues. V was trimmed by 0 bases and J by 6 bases, leaving 12 bases between them. The germline V gene has CDR1 SGDLS and CDR2 YYNGEE. The CDR3 region has the DNA TGTGCCAGCAGCGTAGATTCCCTGGCAAAGACCCAGTACTTC. Its protein product is CASSVDSLAKTQYF.

As to this clone: At one boundary the junction diverges from the germline segment, which might be a read error. V is TRBV24-1 and J is TRBJ1-2, with 9 bases fitting TRBD1. There are 16 residues in the CDR3. Germline V gene lookup returns CDR1 KGHDR and CDR2 SFDVKD. CDR3 residues: CATSEGGTGSNHGYTF. For the CDR3, the DNA is TGTGCCACCAGTGAGGGGGGGACAGGGTCTAACCATGGCTACACCTTC.

The gene calls are TRBV18 and TRBJ2-3; TRBD1 matches 7 bases. The CDR3 has 15 amino acids. Looked up from germline, CDR1 is KGHSH and CDR2 is LQKENI. V shed 2 bases and J 3 bases; nucleotides not matched to a gene: 5. The CDR3 DNA reads TGTGCCAGCTCACCAAGGGGACAGCCAACAGATACGCAGTATTTT. Translation gives CASSPRGQPTDTQYF.

The rearrangement joins TRBV5-1 to TRBJ2-1, with 12 positions matching TRBD2. CDR3 size: 18 residues. With 3 bases clipped from V and 6 bases from J, the junction kept 13 bases outside the gene matches. CDR1 and CDR2 (germline): SGHRS, YFSETQ. The CDR3, as DNA: TGCGCCAGCAGCTGGGAGCTTGGCCTAGCGGGAGGGTTCAATGAGCAGTTCTTC. It yields the protein CASSWELGLAGGFNEQFF.